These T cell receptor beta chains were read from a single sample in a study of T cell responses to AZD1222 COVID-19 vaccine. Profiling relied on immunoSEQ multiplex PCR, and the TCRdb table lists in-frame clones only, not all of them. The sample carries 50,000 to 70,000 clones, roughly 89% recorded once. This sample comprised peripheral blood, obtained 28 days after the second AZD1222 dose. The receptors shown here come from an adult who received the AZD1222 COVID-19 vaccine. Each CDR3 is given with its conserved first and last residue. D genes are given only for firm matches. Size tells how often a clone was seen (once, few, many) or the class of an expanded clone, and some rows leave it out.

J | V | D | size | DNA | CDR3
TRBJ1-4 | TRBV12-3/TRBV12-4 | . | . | TGTGCCAGCAGTCCTAGGGAAAAACTGTTTTTT | CASSPREKLFF
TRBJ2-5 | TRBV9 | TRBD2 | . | TGTGCCAGCAGCGTAGACCTAGCGGGAGGACAAGAGACCCAGTACTTC | CASSVDLAGGQETQYF
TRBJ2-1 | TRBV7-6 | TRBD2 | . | TGTGCCAGCAGCTTAGATTCTAGCGGGGGGGCTATCGGTGAGCAGTTCTTC | CASSLDSSGGAIGEQFF
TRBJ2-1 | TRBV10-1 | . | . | TGCGCCAGCAGTAGCTACACAGACAATGAGCAGTTCTTC | CASSSYTDNEQFF
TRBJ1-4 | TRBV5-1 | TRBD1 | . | TGCGCCAGCAGCTTGGAGGGGACAGTAACTGAAAAACTGTTTTTT | CASSLEGTVTEKLFF
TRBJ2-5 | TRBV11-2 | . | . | TGTGCCAGCAGCCCTTCCCGAGCTAGCAGAAATCAAGAGACCCAGTACTTC | CASSPSRASRNQETQYF
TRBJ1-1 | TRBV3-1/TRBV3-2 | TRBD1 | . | TGTGCCAGCAGCCCCAGGACAGGGCGTTCTGAAGCTTTCTTT | CASSPRTGRSEAFF
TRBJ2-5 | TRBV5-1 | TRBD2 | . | TGCGCCAGCAGCCTTAAACTAGCGGGAGGGGCAGAGACCCAGTACTTC | CASSLKLAGGAETQYF
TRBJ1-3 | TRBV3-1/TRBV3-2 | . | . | TGTGCCAGCAGCCCGGACACCAGAAACACCATATATTTT | CASSPDTRNTIYF
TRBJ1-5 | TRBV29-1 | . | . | TGCAGCGTTGGGCAACCGAGTGGCCCCCAGCATTTT | CSVGQPSGPQHF
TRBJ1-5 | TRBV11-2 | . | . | TGTGCCAGCAGCTCACAGGGTAGTCAGCCCCAGCATTTT | CASSSQGSQPQHF
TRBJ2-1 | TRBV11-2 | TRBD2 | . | TGTGCCAGCGGGGAGGGTGAGCAGTTCTTC | CASGEGEQFF
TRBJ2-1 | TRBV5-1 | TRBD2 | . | TGCGCCAGCAGCCTCGGGACTAGCGGTTTCGATGAGCAGTTCTTC | CASSLGTSGFDEQFF
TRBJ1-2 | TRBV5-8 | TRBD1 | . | TGTGCCAGCAGCCCGGGACAGGGTAACTATGGCTACACCTTC | CASSPGQGNYGYTF
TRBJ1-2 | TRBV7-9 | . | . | TGTGCCAGCAGCCAAGAATATGGCTACACCTTC | CASSQEYGYTF
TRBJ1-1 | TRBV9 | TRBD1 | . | TGTGCCAGCAGCGCGGGACAGGGAACGAACACTGAAGCTTTCTTT | CASSAGQGTNTEAFF
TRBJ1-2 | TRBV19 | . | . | TGTGCCAGTAGTCCCCGCGGGGGCGATCTTATCTATGGCTACACCTTC | CASSPRGGDLIYGYTF
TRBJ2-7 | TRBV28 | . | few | TGTGCCAGCGGCCTTTCGCGGGGTCTCTACGAGCAGTACTTC | CASGLSRGLYEQYF
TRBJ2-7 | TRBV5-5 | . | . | TGTGCCAGCAGCTTTCAGGGCTACGAGCAGTACTTC | CASSFQGYEQYF
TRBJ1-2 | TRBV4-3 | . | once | TGCGCCAGCAGCCAAGATATAGGGGCGCAGGGCTATGGCTACACCTTC | CASSQDIGAQGYGYTF
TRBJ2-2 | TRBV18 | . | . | TGTGCCAGCTCACCACCCAGTTTGAACACCGGGGAGCTGTTTTTT | CASSPPSLNTGELFF
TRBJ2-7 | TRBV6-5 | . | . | TGTGCCAGCACCAACCTGGGAAGTTTCTACGAGCAGTACTTC | CASTNLGSFYEQYF
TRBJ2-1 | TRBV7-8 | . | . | TGTGCCAGCAGCCGACTCCGGGACGAAAAGATCTTC | CASSRLRDEKIF
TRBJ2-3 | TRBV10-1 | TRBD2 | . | TGCGCCAGCAGTCCGGGACTAGCGGGGGAGGCAGATACGCAGTATTTT | CASSPGLAGEADTQYF
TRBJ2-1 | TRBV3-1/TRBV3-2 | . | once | TGTGCCAGCAGCCAAGATGCGGAAGGTGAGCAGTTCTTC | CASSQDAEGEQFF
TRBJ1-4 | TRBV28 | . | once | TGTGCCAGCAGGACTGACGAAAAACTGTTTTTT | CASRTDEKLFF
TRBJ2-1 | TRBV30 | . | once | TGTGCAGGCCGGCTATACAATGAGCAGTTCTTC | CAGRLYNEQFF
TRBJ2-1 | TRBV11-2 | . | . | TGTGCCAGCAGCCCAGTTGGCAGTACCAATGAGCAGTTCTTC | CASSPVGSTNEQFF
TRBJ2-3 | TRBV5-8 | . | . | TGTGCCAGCACCCGGATGGGGGTAGATACGCAGTATTTT | CASTRMGVDTQYF
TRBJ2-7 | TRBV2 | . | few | TGTGCCAGCAGTGCAAAAAGGGTGACAGCCTCCTACGAGCAGTACTTC | CASSAKRVTASYEQYF
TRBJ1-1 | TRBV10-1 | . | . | TGCGCCAGCAGTGCCCAAGGCCGACTGAACACTGAAGCTTTCTTT | CASSAQGRLNTEAFF
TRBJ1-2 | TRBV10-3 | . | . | TGTGCCATCAGGCTGGGGGATAGAGATGGCTACACCTTC | CAIRLGDRDGYTF
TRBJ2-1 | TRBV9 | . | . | TGTGCCAGCAGCCCCGGCCCCTTCCCCAGGCTGTTCTTC | CASSPGPFPRLFF
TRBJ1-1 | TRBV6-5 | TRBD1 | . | TGTGCCAGCAGTTCGGGACAGGTTAACACTGAAGCTTTCTTT | CASSSGQVNTEAFF
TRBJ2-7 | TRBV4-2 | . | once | TGTGCCAGCAGCCAAGGGGGGGGGCAGGGCTTCGAGCAGTACTTC | CASSQGGGQGFEQYF
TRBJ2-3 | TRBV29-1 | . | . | TGCAGCGTCGCCACCGGGACGGTGGGAGATACGCAGTATTTT | CSVATGTVGDTQYF
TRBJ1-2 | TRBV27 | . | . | TGTGCCAGCAGTGGGGTAAGAGACCCCTATGGCTACACCTTC | CASSGVRDPYGYTF
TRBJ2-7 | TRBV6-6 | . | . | TGTGCCAGCAGTTTATTACAGTACGGTTACGAGCAGTACTTC | CASSLLQYGYEQYF
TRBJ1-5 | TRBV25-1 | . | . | TGTGCCAGCAGTGTAGCATATAGCAATCAGCCCCAGCATTTT | CASSVAYSNQPQHF
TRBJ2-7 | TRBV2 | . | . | TGTGCCAGCAGAACGGACGGAGTGTACGAGCAGTACTTC | CASRTDGVYEQYF
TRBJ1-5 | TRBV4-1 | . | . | TGCGCCAGCAGCCAAGTACCGGGAACTAGCAATCAGCCCCAGCATTTT | CASSQVPGTSNQPQHF
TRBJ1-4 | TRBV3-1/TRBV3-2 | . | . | TGTGCCAGTACACGGGGGAATGAAAAACTGTTTTTT | CASTRGNEKLFF